Listed here are 27 T cell receptor beta chains from one sample, sequenced in a study of T cells in Graves' hyperthyroidism and ophthalmopathy. What was amplified from RNA transcripts were TCR beta CDR3 regions. In the first-round RT-PCR of the TCR CDR3, the HTBI primer set was used. MiXCR, applied by TCRdb to the multiplex PCR reads, yields one record per CDR3 protein. The data show 550,000 to 700,000 distinct CDR3 sequences, more than 45% seen once. The sequencing sample was made of peripheral blood or thyroid tissue (not recorded which). The origin of the receptors is an adult woman with Graves' disease, either hyperthyroidism or ophthalmopathy (not recorded which).

The V and J genes are TRBV7-2 and TRBJ1-2; a weak D match, TRBD1 (5 bases). Trimming took 5 bases from V and 4 from J, leaving 11 bases between them. The CDR3 runs to 13 residues. Germline loops: CDR1 SGHTA, CDR2 FQGNSA. CDR3 bases: TGTGCCAGCAGCCGGGACTCATCCTATGGCTACACCTTC. It codes for CASSRDSSYGYTF.

This clonotype was counted a few times. The rearrangement links TRBV3-1 to TRBJ2-2, with D possibly matching TRBD2 (5 bases). Trimming shortened V by 4 bases and J by 2 bases, and 11 bases separated the two germline ends. Germline CDR1 and CDR2: LGHDT and YNNKEL (reference sequence). The CDR3 length is 15 residues. CDR3 amino acids: CASSLRAYNTGELFF. In DNA form, the CDR3 reads TGTGCCAGCAGCCTGCGGGCTTACAACACCGGGGAGCTGTTTTTT.

This clonotype appeared once. The chain combines TRBV5-1 with TRBJ1-2; weak D call: TRBD1 (5 bases). This CDR3 spans 12 amino acids. The ends were cut back, 0 bases at V and 12 bases at J, with 12 bases in the middle. Germline V gives CDR1 SGHRS, CDR2 YFSETQ. CDR3 nucleotides: TGCGCCAGCAGCTTGGAAGACAGCCGTAACACCTTC. Protein: CASSLEDSRNTF.

This clonotype has at least ten counts. The V call is TRBV29-1, the J call TRBJ1-2, with 7 bases aligning to TRBD1. Per germline, CDR1 SQVTM and CDR2 ANQGSEA. The CDR3 contains 14 residues. V lost 6 bases, J lost 6 bases, and 13 bases stayed unmatched. Here the CDR3 reads CSVALNQGENGYTF. CDR3 nucleotides: TGCAGCGTGGCTCTCAATCAGGGGGAGAATGGCTACACCTTC.

This CDR3 reads CASSLGRAATQETQYF. The CDR3 DNA is TGTGCCAGCAGCTTAGGGAGGGCGGCGACACAAGAGACCCAGTACTTC. The chain combines TRBV7-2 with TRBJ2-5, with a possible D match to TRBD2 (6 bases). The CDR3 has 16 residues. Germline-derived CDR1 and CDR2 are SGHTA and FQGNSA. V lost 1 base and J 2 bases, leaving 14 bases between the germline ends. Using reference TRBV7-2 and TRBJ2-5 for the parts outside the CDR3, the full variable domain is GAGVSQSPSNKVTEKGKDVELRCDPISGHTALYWYRQSLGQGLEFLIYFQGNSAPDKSGLPSDRFSAERTGGSVSTLTIQRTQQEDSAVYLCASSLGRAATQETQYFGPGTRLLVL.

The chain has TRBV5-1 and TRBJ2-7, with 8 bases identical to TRBD2. V lost 2 bases, J lost 2 bases, and 0 bases stayed unmatched. Germline CDR1 is SGHRS and CDR2 is YFSETQ. This CDR3 is built from 13 residues. CDR3 DNA: TGCGCCAGCAGCTTTAGCGGGGCCTACGAGCAGTACTTC. Amino acid sequence: CASSFSGAYEQYF. The full variable domain, completed using reference TRBV5-1 and TRBJ2-7, is KAGVTQTPRYLIKTRGQQVTLSCSPISGHRSVSWYQQTPGQGLQFLFEYFSETQRNKGNFPGRFSGRQFSNSRSEMNVSTLELGDSALYLCASSFSGAYEQYFGPGTRLTVT.

In this sample, this clonotype turned up many times. The chain combines TRBV7-9 with TRBJ2-6; D is undetermined. This CDR3 has 18 residues. Germline loops: CDR1 SEHNR, CDR2 FQNEAQ (reference sequence). Trimming pared 5 bases from V and 0 bases from J, leaving 17 bases between. This CDR3 is CASSPNAGPGSGANVLTF. Written as DNA, the CDR3 is TGTGCCAGCAGCCCAAACGCAGGCCCAGGCTCTGGGGCCAACGTCCTGACTTTC.

The V and J genes are TRBV7-2 and TRBJ1-2; 9 bases line up with TRBD1. Germline CDR1 is SGHTA and CDR2 is FQGNSA. CDR3 length: 15 residues. The ends lost 1 base at V and 7 bases at J; junction bases unmatched: 7. CDR3: CASSLVTGQGGGYTF. The CDR3 region has the DNA TGTGCCAGCAGCTTAGTCACGGGACAGGGAGGTGGCTACACCTTC.

There are many counts of this clonotype. The rearrangement uses TRBV20-1 and TRBJ1-5; a weak D match, TRBD1 (5 bases). The CDR3 loop spans 13 amino acids. Germline lookup yields CDR1 DFQATT and CDR2 SNEGSKA (reference sequence). Trimming removed 6 bases from V and 6 bases from J, with 15 bases in between. CDR3 in amino acids: CSAGVGESQPQHF. The CDR3 bases are TGCAGTGCCGGGGTGGGGGAGAGTCAGCCCCAGCATTTT.

The chain recombines TRBV4-2 with TRBJ2-7; TRBD2 agrees at 10 bases. The germline V gene encodes CDR1 LGHNA and CDR2 YNFKEQ. The CDR3 spans 16 residues. V dropped 3 bases and J dropped 2; count of bases not matched to a gene: 7. CDR3 residues: CASSQALAGSTYEQYF. The CDR3 DNA reads as TGTGCCAGCAGCCAGGCACTAGCGGGGTCGACCTACGAGCAGTACTTC.

This clonotype was counted ten times or more. The chain has TRBV12-3 or TRBV12-4 and TRBJ1-2; TRBD1 is a possible D gene (5 bases). The V end was cut by 5 bases, the J end by 7 bases, with 14 bases between. This CDR3 has 13 residues. The CDR3 loop reads CASSLTKGSGYTF. The CDR3 DNA sequence: TGTGCCAGCAGTCTCACTAAGGGGTCTGGCTACACCTTC.

The J gene is TRBJ1-6, the V gene TRBV7-2, with D possibly being TRBD1 (5 bases). Germline V gene data show CDR1 as SGHTA and CDR2 as FQGNSA. The CDR3 runs to 14 residues. Trimming cost V 0 bases and J 11 bases, with 11 bases left between them. CDR3 protein: CASSLAAGSPPLHF. The CDR3 DNA follows: TGTGCCAGCAGCTTAGCGGCAGGGTCACCACCCCTCCACTTT.

This clonotype was counted ten times or more. The genes are TRBV20-1 and TRBJ2-2; D ambiguous. The CDR3 spans 15 residues. Per the germline V gene, CDR1 is DFQATT and CDR2 is SNEGSKA (reference sequence). Trimming pared 0 bases from V and 1 base from J, leaving 9 bases between. The CDR3 nucleotides are TGCAGTGCTAGAGAGGCAGGTCGGAACACCGGGGAGCTGTTTTTT. Protein sequence: CSAREAGRNTGELFF.

This clonotype was counted a few times. The chain couples TRBV5-1 to TRBJ2-7, with D perhaps TRBD1 (6 bases). Germline CDR1 and CDR2: SGHRS and YFSETQ. The CDR3 covers 12 residues. The V gene lost 3 bases and the J gene lost 4 bases, with 8 bases spanning the gap. In nucleotides, the CDR3 is TGCGCCAGCAGCTATACAGGGTACGAGCAGTACTTC. Translation gives CASSYTGYEQYF.

The rearrangement uses TRBV7-9 and TRBJ2-7, with 7 bases matching TRBD1. Matching the DNA end better, TRBJ2-3 makes the J call doubtful. This CDR3 has 14 residues. Germline V gene data show CDR1 as SEHNR and CDR2 as FQNEAQ (reference sequence). As DNA, the CDR3 is TGTGCCAGCACCTGGGACAGCCTCATTGATACGCAGTATTTT. It is translated as CASTWDSLIDTQYF.

There are many counts of this clonotype. CDR3 region: CSAPPASGFQETQYF. CDR3 coding DNA: TGCAGTGCTCCCCCGGCTAGCGGGTTCCAAGAGACCCAGTACTTC. The chain carries TRBV20-1 and TRBJ2-5; 8 bases map to TRBD2. Germline CDR1 DFQATT, CDR2 SNEGSKA (reference sequence). The trim removed 5 bases at V and 1 base at J, leaving 9 bases unmatched. The CDR3 spans 15 residues.

The chain employs TRBV20-1 and TRBJ2-5, with D possibly TRBD1 on 6 matching bases. Germline V CDR1 and CDR2: DFQATT, SNEGSKA (reference sequence). CDR3 length: 13 residues. V gave up 4 bases and J gave up 3 bases, with 12 bases separating them. The CDR3 loop reads CSANRVGEETQYF. As DNA, the CDR3 is TGCAGTGCTAACAGGGTTGGGGAAGAGACCCAGTACTTC.

This clonotype was observed many times. The rearrangement uses TRBV5-1 and TRBJ2-7; 8 bases match TRBD2. Germline-derived CDR1 and CDR2 are SGHRS and YFSETQ. The ends lost 0 bases at V and 3 bases at J; junction bases unmatched: 2. CDR3 length: 14 amino acids. CDR3 bases: TGCGCCAGCAGCTTGGGACTAGCGCGCTACGAGCAGTACTTC. This sequence encodes CASSLGLARYEQYF.

Concerning this clonotype itself: At one boundary the junction diverges from the germline segment, which might be a read error. The CDR3 coding sequence is TGTGCCATCAGTGAGTTTAGCGGGAGAGAGGCCCAGTACTTC. Translating gives CAISEFSGREAQYF. The chain has TRBV10-3 and TRBJ2-5, with 9 nucleotides matching TRBD2. The CDR3 is 14 amino acids. Per the germline V gene, CDR1 is ENHRY and CDR2 is SYGVKD.

Concerning this clonotype itself: Since the CDR3 does not end with the conserved phenylalanine or tryptophan, this likely comes from a read error. The DNA is left out, because the CDR3 cannot be placed on it with certainty; the CDR3 is given as TCRdb lists it. The chain couples TRBV2 to TRBJ1-4. Germline-derived CDR1 and CDR2 are SNHLY and FYNNEI. The CDR3 comprises 8 residues, both ends counted. CDR3 amino acids: CASSVTVS.

The V gene is TRBV12-3 or TRBV12-4, the J gene TRBJ2-5; 8 nucleotides align to TRBD2. Unmatched junction bases numbered 8, after V lost 6 bases and J lost 5 bases. This CDR3 has 14 residues. CDR3 amino acids: CASRGVAGMETQYF. The CDR3 DNA sequence: TGTGCCAGCAGGGGGGTAGCGGGAATGGAGACCCAGTACTTC.

V is TRBV15 and J is TRBJ2-7, with D hard to call. V lost 1 base to trimming and J lost 8 bases, with 12 bases between them. CDR1 and CDR2 (germline): LNHNV, YYDKDF (reference sequence). CDR3 length equals 13 residues. The CDR3 sequence: CATSRGNQPQQYF. CDR3 coding DNA: TGTGCCACCAGCAGAGGCAATCAGCCCCAGCAGTACTTC.

Points on this clonotype: The conserved final phenylalanine or tryptophan is absent from the CDR3, which likely points to a read error. It is unclear where the CDR3 begins or ends on the DNA, so no DNA is shown, and the CDR3 is as TCRdb lists it. The chain combines TRBV20-1 with TRBJ2-7; the table names TRBD2, a call not compared with the DNA. The length of the CDR3 is 11 amino acids, counting both ends. The germline V gene encodes CDR1 DFQATT and CDR2 SNEGSKA (reference sequence). CDR3 protein: CSASPLRGLAG.

This chain connects TRBV15 to TRBJ1-5, with D uncertain. The CDR3 length is 14 residues. Germline loops: CDR1 LNHNV, CDR2 YYDKDF (reference sequence). V gave up 5 bases and J gave up 1 base, with 9 bases separating them. The CDR3 bases are TGTGCCACCAGCCCGGCTTCAAGCAATCAGCCCCAGCATTTT. It encodes CATSPASSNQPQHF.

This rearrangement joins TRBV7-9 to TRBJ1-5, with 7 bases aligning to TRBD1. This CDR3 has 16 amino acids. The V segment lost 5 bases and the J segment 7 bases; nucleotides outside the gene matches: 14. Germline CDR1 is SEHNR and CDR2 is FQNEAQ (reference sequence). CDR3 sequence reads: CASSHLNRGDGQPQHF. The CDR3 DNA is TGTGCCAGCAGCCACCTAAACAGGGGCGATGGGCAGCCCCAGCATTTT.

V and J are TRBV4-1 and TRBJ1-5, with D possibly TRBD1 on 5 matching bases. CDR3 length: 16 residues. Germline V CDR1 and CDR2: MGHRA, YSYEKL. V was shortened by 5 bases and J by 1 base, with 15 bases between the two germline ends. The CDR3 region is CASSSFSGGSNQPQHF. CDR3 DNA: TGCGCCAGCAGCTCCTTCTCGGGGGGGAGCAATCAGCCCCAGCATTTT.

This clonotype occurred many times. At one end, the junction sequence differs from germline, possibly due to a read error. This sequence joins TRBV5-1 and TRBJ2-6; the D gene is possibly TRBD2 (5 bases). The CDR3 loop spans 14 amino acids. CDR1 SGHRS and CDR2 YFSETQ come from the germline V gene. CDR3 loop: CASSLGSGANVLTF. In nucleotides, the CDR3 is TGTGCTAGCAGCCTGGGATCTGGGGCCAACGTCCTGACTTTC.